This TCR beta chain originates from a study of identical twins. The length of the CDR3 is 14 residues. Trimming removed 5 bases from V and 1 base from J, with 12 bases in between. Germline CDR1 reads SGHRS; CDR2 reads YFSETQ. This clonotype was observed a few times. All of the donors were Caucasians in good health. Template switching, a step in the protocol, added a universal primer site, and cDNA carried unique molecular identifiers. MiXCR was run by TCRdb on the 5' RACE reads, yielding one entry per CDR3 protein. Among 550,000 to 800,000 distinct CDR3 sequences, just over 7% were seen once, and the ten largest hold 1.6%. These data also featured in a second study, about yellow fever vaccine responses in identical twins. That paper notes: Reported findings indicate that twins' vaccine T cell responses seemed partially convergent, partially personalized.

Sequenced: PBMCs. This chain uses TRBV5-1 with TRBJ1-1; no firm D call. This TCR was sampled from a woman aged 18-29 years in good health. CDR3: CASSYAGTNTEAFF. The CDR3 DNA is TGCGCCAGCAGTTACGCGGGCACGAACACTGAAGCTTTCTTT.